This T cell receptor (beta chain) was profiled in a study of T cell repertoires in cytomegalovirus infection. Overall study: Signatures in public TCR beta sequences pointed to both CMV infection and matching HLA type.

TCRdb fed the reads into MiXCR, producing one record per CDR3 protein. The sample lists about 5,700 distinct CDR3 sequences; around 50% were seen once. Worth noting for this clonotype: Its specificity is unknown. A read error is likely, as this CDR3 ends without the conserved phenylalanine or tryptophan.

Input material: PBMCs, sequenced either directly or after in vitro stimulation (not recorded which). The source is a human donor in good health (CMV status not recorded). Some clones in this sample may be carry-over from other donors' samples.

CDR3 sequence reads: CANSFYLDEQFC. Written as DNA, the CDR3 is TGTGCCAACAGTTTTTACCTAGATGAGCAGTTCTGC. The chain uses TRBV28 and TRBJ2-1, with D unresolved. CDR1 is MDHEN and CDR2 is SYDVKM in the germline V gene. This CDR3 contains 12 residues.